This is a list of T cell receptor beta chains from one sample in a study of long-term antiretroviral therapy in people with HIV. TCRdb's table, derived via immunoSEQ multiplex PCR, lists solely in-frame clones and lacks some. The sample carries 42,000 or so clones, 85% to 90% recorded once. The source was unsorted PBMCs, collected 3.1 years after starting antiretroviral therapy. These receptors all come from a woman aged 50 to 60 with HIV. Both conserved end residues are part of each CDR3. The D gene is left open where the match is weak. Where a row states a size, it is once, few, many or the class of an expanded clone; other rows omit it.

j_call: TRBJ2-3; d_call: TRBD2; clone_size: once; v_call: TRBV7-6; cdr3_aa: CASSLASSGGARNTQYF; cdr3_nt: TGTGCCAGCAGCTTAGCCTCTAGCGGGGGGGCCCGAAATACGCAGTATTTT
j_call: TRBJ2-1; d_call: .; clone_size: .; v_call: TRBV7-9; cdr3_aa: CASSLYQRTHNEQFF; cdr3_nt: TGTGCCAGCAGCTTGTATCAAAGAACACACAATGAGCAGTTCTTC
j_call: TRBJ2-5; d_call: .; clone_size: .; v_call: TRBV7-6; cdr3_aa: CASSLGQETQYF; cdr3_nt: TGTGCCAGCAGCTTAGGCCAGGAGACCCAGTACTTC
j_call: TRBJ2-5; d_call: TRBD1; clone_size: .; v_call: TRBV29-1; cdr3_aa: CSVAGTGEETQYF; cdr3_nt: TGCAGTGTTGCAGGGACAGGGGAAGAGACCCAGTACTTC
j_call: TRBJ1-1; d_call: .; clone_size: .; v_call: TRBV6-5; cdr3_aa: CASRWGNTEAFF; cdr3_nt: TGTGCCAGCCGCTGGGGGAACACTGAAGCTTTCTTT
j_call: TRBJ1-6; d_call: .; clone_size: .; v_call: TRBV21-1; cdr3_aa: CASSGRSGSLHF; cdr3_nt: TGTGCCAGCAGCGGAAGATCAGGGTCCCTCCACTTT
j_call: TRBJ2-7; d_call: .; clone_size: .; v_call: TRBV6-1; cdr3_aa: CASSEPGPGKQYF; cdr3_nt: TGTGCCAGCAGTGAACCGGGGCCCGGGAAGCAGTACTTC
j_call: TRBJ1-3; d_call: TRBD1; clone_size: .; v_call: TRBV29-1; cdr3_aa: CSAGDRGPGNTIYF; cdr3_nt: TGCAGCGCGGGGGACAGGGGGCCTGGAAACACCATATATTTT
j_call: TRBJ2-7; d_call: .; clone_size: .; v_call: TRBV18; cdr3_aa: CASSPLSTRPSYEQYF; cdr3_nt: TGTGCCAGCTCACCACTAAGTACTAGGCCATCCTACGAGCAGTACTTC
j_call: TRBJ2-7; d_call: .; clone_size: .; v_call: TRBV7-9; cdr3_aa: CASRSGTKYEQYF; cdr3_nt: TGTGCCAGCAGATCCGGGACCAAATACGAGCAGTACTTC
j_call: TRBJ2-1; d_call: TRBD1; clone_size: .; v_call: TRBV13; cdr3_aa: CASSLEVRGNEQFF; cdr3_nt: TGTGCCAGCAGCTTAGAGGTCAGGGGGAATGAGCAGTTCTTC
j_call: TRBJ1-2; d_call: TRBD1; clone_size: once; v_call: TRBV27; cdr3_aa: CASSSGQGFGFYGYTF; cdr3_nt: TGTGCCAGCAGTTCGGGACAGGGGTTCGGTTTTTATGGCTACACCTTC
j_call: TRBJ1-2; d_call: TRBD1; clone_size: .; v_call: TRBV6-1; cdr3_aa: CASTGQIYGYTF; cdr3_nt: TGTGCCAGCACGGGACAGATCTATGGCTACACCTTC
j_call: TRBJ1-5; d_call: .; clone_size: .; v_call: TRBV2; cdr3_aa: CASGTLMAQPQHF; cdr3_nt: TGTGCCAGCGGGACGTTAATGGCGCAGCCCCAGCATTTT
j_call: TRBJ1-4; d_call: TRBD1; clone_size: .; v_call: TRBV6-6; cdr3_aa: CASSYGRGGWNEKLFF; cdr3_nt: TGTGCCAGCAGTTACGGGAGAGGGGGCTGGAATGAAAAACTGTTTTTT
j_call: TRBJ1-3; d_call: .; clone_size: .; v_call: TRBV18; cdr3_aa: CASSPPTGFSSGNTIYF; cdr3_nt: TGTGCCAGCTCACCGCCCACAGGGTTTAGCTCTGGAAACACCATATATTTT
j_call: TRBJ1-1; d_call: .; clone_size: .; v_call: TRBV25-1; cdr3_aa: CASSDFLLQGNTEAFF; cdr3_nt: TGTGCCAGCAGCGACTTTCTCCTACAGGGAAACACTGAAGCTTTCTTT
j_call: TRBJ1-2; d_call: .; clone_size: few; v_call: TRBV5-4; cdr3_aa: CASSLWDPSVYGYTF; cdr3_nt: TGTGCCAGCAGCTTGTGGGACCCCTCGGTCTATGGCTACACCTTC
j_call: TRBJ2-1; d_call: TRBD1; clone_size: .; v_call: TRBV7-9; cdr3_aa: CASSGRDRVSVDEQFF; cdr3_nt: TGTGCCAGCAGCGGCCGGGACAGGGTAAGCGTGGATGAGCAGTTCTTC
j_call: TRBJ1-3; d_call: .; clone_size: .; v_call: TRBV6-5; cdr3_aa: CASSYRGGGNTIYF; cdr3_nt: TGTGCCAGCAGTTATAGGGGTGGGGGAAACACCATATATTTT
j_call: TRBJ2-7; d_call: TRBD2; clone_size: .; v_call: TRBV5-6; cdr3_aa: CASSLIGLAHSYEQYF; cdr3_nt: TGTGCCAGCAGTTTGATCGGACTAGCCCATTCCTACGAGCAGTACTTC
j_call: TRBJ2-5; d_call: .; clone_size: .; v_call: TRBV9; cdr3_aa: CASSALFETQYF; cdr3_nt: TGTGCCAGCAGCGCCCTATTCGAGACCCAGTACTTC
j_call: TRBJ1-2; d_call: .; clone_size: .; v_call: TRBV7-2; cdr3_aa: CASSSPRNVGYTF; cdr3_nt: TGTGCCAGCAGCTCGCCCCGAAATGTGGGCTACACCTTC
j_call: TRBJ2-7; d_call: TRBD2; clone_size: .; v_call: TRBV5-4; cdr3_aa: CASSSGTSSYEQYF; cdr3_nt: TGTGCCAGCAGCTCCGGGACTAGCTCCTACGAGCAGTACTTC
j_call: TRBJ1-5; d_call: .; clone_size: few; v_call: TRBV6-1; cdr3_aa: CASSDFGRIEPQHF; cdr3_nt: TGTGCCAGCAGTGACTTTGGACGGATTGAGCCCCAGCATTTT
j_call: TRBJ1-5; d_call: .; clone_size: .; v_call: TRBV10-2; cdr3_aa: CASRDLQLGGNQPQHF; cdr3_nt: TGCGCCAGCAGAGACCTACAGTTAGGGGGCAATCAGCCCCAGCATTTT